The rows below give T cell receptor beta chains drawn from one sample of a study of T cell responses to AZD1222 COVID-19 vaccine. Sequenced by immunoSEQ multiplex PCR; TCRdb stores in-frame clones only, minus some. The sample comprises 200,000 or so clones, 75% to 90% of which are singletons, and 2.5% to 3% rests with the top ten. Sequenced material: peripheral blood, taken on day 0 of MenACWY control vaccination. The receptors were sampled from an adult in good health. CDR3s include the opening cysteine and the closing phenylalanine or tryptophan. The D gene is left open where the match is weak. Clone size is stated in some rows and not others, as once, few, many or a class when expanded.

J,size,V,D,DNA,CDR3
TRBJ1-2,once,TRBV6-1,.,TGTGCCAGCAGTGAATCGGCAGCCTTCTATGGCTACACCTTC,CASSESAAFYGYTF
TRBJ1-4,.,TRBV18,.,TGTGCCAGCTCACGTACAGGATTGAAGGCAACTAATGAAAAACTGTTTTTT,CASSRTGLKATNEKLFF
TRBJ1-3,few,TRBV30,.,TGTGCCTGGAGTTACGTGAGCTCTGGAAACACCATATATTTT,CAWSYVSSGNTIYF
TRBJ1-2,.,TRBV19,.,TGTGCCAGTAGATATACAGGTGGAGGCTACACCTTC,CASRYTGGGYTF
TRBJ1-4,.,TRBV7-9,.,TGTGCCAGCAGCCCAGAGGAGGAAAAACTGTTTTTT,CASSPEEEKLFF
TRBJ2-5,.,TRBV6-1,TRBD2,TGTGCCAGCAGTGAACGAACGGGACTAGCGGGAGCTGAGACCCAGTACTTC,CASSERTGLAGAETQYF
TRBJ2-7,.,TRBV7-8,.,TGTGCCAGCAGCTTAGGACTATTGGTCTACGAGCAGTACTTC,CASSLGLLVYEQYF
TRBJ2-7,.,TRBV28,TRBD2,TGTGCCAGCAGTCCGAGACTAGCGGGAGGCGAGCAGTACTTC,CASSPRLAGGEQYF
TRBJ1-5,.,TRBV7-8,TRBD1,TGTGCCAGCAGCCCCAACAGGGGTAGCAATCAGCCCCAGCATTTT,CASSPNRGSNQPQHF
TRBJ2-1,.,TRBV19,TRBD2,TGTGCCAGTAGTATCGGGACTAGCGGGAACAATGAGCAGTTCTTC,CASSIGTSGNNEQFF
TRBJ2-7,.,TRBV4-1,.,TGCGCCAGCAGCCAAGATGGAGGGTTGGGTTCCTACGAGCAGTACTTC,CASSQDGGLGSYEQYF
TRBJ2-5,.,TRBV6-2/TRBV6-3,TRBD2,TGTGCCAGCAGTGCAACCCCTAGCGGGGGGGCCCCTGAGACCCAGTACTTC,CASSATPSGGAPETQYF
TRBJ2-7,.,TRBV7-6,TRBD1,TGTGCCAGCAGCTTAGGCTCAGGGGGCAGAGACGAGCAGTACTTC,CASSLGSGGRDEQYF
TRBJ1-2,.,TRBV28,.,TGTGCCAGCCTCGGGACCAAAAACTATGGCTACACCTTC,CASLGTKNYGYTF
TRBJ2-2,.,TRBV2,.,TGTGCCAGCAGTTACCAAGGAGGCGGGGAGCTGTTTTTT,CASSYQGGGELFF
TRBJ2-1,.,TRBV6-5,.,TGTGCCAGCAGGGGAGCTAGTAACGGTGAGCAGTTCTTC,CASRGASNGEQFF
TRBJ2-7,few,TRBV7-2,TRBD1,TGTGCCAGCAGCGCCGGGACAGAATACGAGCAGTACTTC,CASSAGTEYEQYF
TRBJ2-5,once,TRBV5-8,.,TGTGCCAGCAGCTGGACTGGGGGTCGGGGAGAGACCCAGTACTTC,CASSWTGGRGETQYF
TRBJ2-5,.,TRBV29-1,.,TGCAGCGTTATGAGGAACCAAGAGACCCAGTACTTC,CSVMRNQETQYF
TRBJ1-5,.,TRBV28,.,TGTGCCAGCAAACGGCAGGGGAGACAGCCCCAGCATTTT,CASKRQGRQPQHF
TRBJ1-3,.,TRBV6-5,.,TGTGCCAGCAAGACCGGACACTACTCTGGAAACACCATATATTTT,CASKTGHYSGNTIYF
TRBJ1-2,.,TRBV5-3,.,TGTGCCAGAAGCTTGGCAGGGATGGACTATGGCTACACCTTC,CARSLAGMDYGYTF
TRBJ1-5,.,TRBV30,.,TGTGCCTGGAGTGTACCCAGGGCGCATCAGCCCCAGCATTTT,CAWSVPRAHQPQHF
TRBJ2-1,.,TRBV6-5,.,TGTGCCAGCAGTTACCAACCCTTTTATGAGCAGTTCTTC,CASSYQPFYEQFF
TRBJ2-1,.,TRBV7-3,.,TGTGCCAGCAGCTTAAGTCTCGACCACAATGAGCAGTTCTTC,CASSLSLDHNEQFF
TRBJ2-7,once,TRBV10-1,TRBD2,TGCGCCAGCAGCCTAGCGGGGGGGCTCGACGAGCAGTACTTC,CASSLAGGLDEQYF
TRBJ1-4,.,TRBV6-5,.,TGTGCCAGCACCCGCGGGGCGCATGAAAAACTGTTTTTT,CASTRGAHEKLFF